Listed below are T cell receptor beta chains from one sample, sequenced in a study of cytomegalovirus exposure and HLA in healthy donors. Data came from immunoSEQ multiplex PCR; TCRdb stores just in-frame clones and leaves some out. The sample contains about 200,000 clones, 80% to 85% of which appear only once. Sequencing used PBMCs. The receptors derive from a young woman in good health and CMV-seronegative. CDR3s include the opening cysteine and the closing phenylalanine or tryptophan. A D gene is named only where the DNA matches it firmly. A row's size may be missing; if present it is once, few, many or a size class.

>TRBV28|.|TRBD2|TRBJ2-5
CASSSGGGGGGETQYF
TGTGCCAGCAGTTCCGGGGGGGGAGGCGGTGGAGAGACCCAGTACTTC
>TRBV4-3|few|TRBD2|TRBJ2-5
CASSQDDSGVFQETQYF
TGCGCCAGCAGCCAAGATGATAGCGGGGTCTTCCAAGAGACCCAGTACTTC
>TRBV21-1|.|.|TRBJ1-1
CASLDRPNTEAFF
TGTGCCAGCCTGGACAGACCTAACACTGAAGCTTTCTTT
>TRBV7-2|.|TRBD2|TRBJ2-1
CASSFALGLAANEQFF
TGTGCCAGCAGCTTCGCGTTGGGACTAGCGGCCAATGAGCAGTTCTTC
>TRBV27|.|.|TRBJ2-3
CASSLSQVPTDTQYF
TGTGCCAGCAGTTTATCGCAGGTCCCCACAGATACGCAGTATTTT
>TRBV29-1|.|TRBD2|TRBJ2-7
CSVKHGTTSSYEQYF
TGCAGCGTCAAGCATGGGACTACAAGCTCCTACGAGCAGTACTTC
>TRBV19|few|.|TRBJ1-5
CASSKREGNQPQHF
TGTGCCAGTAGTAAAAGGGAGGGCAATCAGCCCCAGCATTTT
>TRBV6-5|.|TRBD2|TRBJ2-1
CASSLSLADYNEQFF
TGTGCCAGCAGTTTGTCACTAGCGGATTACAATGAGCAGTTCTTC
>TRBV30|.|.|TRBJ2-1
CAWSVTLSYNEQFF
TGTGCCTGGAGTGTAACTCTGTCCTACAATGAGCAGTTCTTC
>TRBV9|.|TRBD2|TRBJ2-1
CASSAVSREGFNEQFF
TGTGCCAGCAGCGCGGTTAGCCGGGAGGGTTTCAATGAGCAGTTCTTC
>TRBV7-9|.|.|TRBJ1-2
CASSLERLDRYYTF
TGTGCCAGCAGCTTAGAGAGGTTGGACAGATACTACACCTTC
>TRBV30|.|.|TRBJ2-3
CAWSLDSQTDTQYF
TGTGCCTGGAGTCTAGACTCTCAAACAGATACGCAGTATTTT
>TRBV6-6|few|TRBD1|TRBJ1-3
CASSYGQGTGNTIYF
TGTGCCAGCAGTTACGGACAGGGTACTGGAAACACCATATATTTT
>TRBV9|.|TRBD1|TRBJ2-5
CASSVVRGGTGGFETQYF
TGTGCCAGCAGCGTAGTGAGGGGTGGGACAGGGGGCTTTGAGACCCAGTACTTC
>TRBV30|.|.|TRBJ2-7
CASTEGWDEQYF
TGTGCCTCAACGGAGGGGTGGGACGAGCAGTACTTC
>TRBV29-1|.|.|TRBJ1-1
CSVAPSGWRTEAFF
TGCAGCGTTGCCCCCTCCGGCTGGAGGACTGAAGCTTTCTTT
>TRBV5-1|.|TRBD2|TRBJ2-1
CASSLGEGEQFF
TGCGCCAGCAGCTTGGGGGAGGGTGAGCAGTTCTTC
>TRBV19|.|.|TRBJ2-1
CASRPRDYNEQFF
TGTGCCAGTAGGCCCAGGGACTACAATGAGCAGTTCTTC
>TRBV4-2|.|TRBD2|TRBJ2-5
CASSQAPTGTSGQETQYF
TGTGCCAGCAGCCAAGCCCCAACCGGGACTAGCGGTCAAGAGACCCAGTACTTC
>TRBV6-6|.|.|TRBJ1-4
CASRQGLEKLFF
TGTGCCAGCAGACAGGGCCTAGAAAAACTGTTTTTT
>TRBV23-1|.|TRBD1|TRBJ2-5
CASSQLPGQGTIEETQYF
TGCGCCAGCAGTCAACTTCCGGGACAGGGGACGATAGAGGAGACCCAGTACTTC
>TRBV5-6|.|.|TRBJ1-1
CASSSQGRAFF
TGTGCCAGCAGCTCACAGGGACGAGCTTTCTTT
>TRBV28|.|.|TRBJ2-3
CASSLARTQYF
TGTGCCAGCAGTTTAGCCAGGACGCAGTATTTT
>TRBV11-3|.|TRBD2|TRBJ2-1
CASSPGLARTRHNEQFF
TGTGCCAGCAGCCCTGGACTAGCGCGGACCCGGCACAATGAGCAGTTCTTC
>TRBV19|once|.|TRBJ2-3
CASKRAPATDTQYF
TGTGCCAGCAAGAGGGCCCCGGCCACAGATACGCAGTATTTT
>TRBV15|.|TRBD2|TRBJ2-1
CATSRVFPRLAGDYNEQFF
TGTGCCACCAGCAGAGTATTCCCAAGACTAGCGGGAGATTACAATGAGCAGTTCTTC
>TRBV7-2|once|.|TRBJ1-5
CASSRQSNQPQHF
TGTGCCAGCAGCCGACAAAGCAATCAGCCCCAGCATTTT
>TRBV28|.|.|TRBJ2-3
CASSQELADTQYF
TGTGCCAGCAGTCAGGAATTGGCAGATACGCAGTATTTT
>TRBV28|.|TRBD1|TRBJ2-7
CASSPIRDRDEQYF
TGTGCCAGCAGTCCAATAAGGGACAGGGACGAGCAGTACTTC
>TRBV5-6|few|TRBD2|TRBJ2-1
CASSNAGEGYNEQFF
TGTGCCAGCAGCAACGCGGGAGAGGGCTACAATGAGCAGTTCTTC
>TRBV25-1|.|.|TRBJ1-6
CASSAPGGGSPLHF
TGTGCCAGCAGTGCGCCGGGCGGAGGGTCACCCCTCCACTTT
>TRBV4-1|.|TRBD1|TRBJ1-1
CASSQDPGTAEAFF
TGCGCCAGCAGCCAAGATCCCGGGACAGCCGAAGCTTTCTTT
>TRBV29-1|.|.|TRBJ2-7
CSVVGQGSYEQYF
TGCAGCGTTGTGGGGCAGGGTTCCTACGAGCAGTACTTC
>TRBV2|.|TRBD1|TRBJ2-7
CASGWDRVLEQYF
TGTGCCAGTGGTTGGGACAGGGTTCTCGAGCAGTACTTC
>TRBV19|.|TRBD1|TRBJ1-2
CASTMGQGANGYTF
TGTGCCAGTACGATGGGACAGGGGGCGAATGGCTACACCTTC
>TRBV6-1|.|.|TRBJ2-2
CASSDRPNTGELFF
TGTGCCAGCAGTGACAGGCCGAACACCGGGGAGCTGTTTTTT
>TRBV6-6|.|.|TRBJ1-1
CASTQGARSAFF
TGTGCCAGCACGCAGGGCGCCAGGTCGGCTTTCTTT
>TRBV7-8|.|TRBD1|TRBJ1-3
CASSLANSGGLGGNTIYF
TGTGCCAGCAGCTTAGCGAACTCAGGGGGTTTAGGTGGAAACACCATATATTTT
>TRBV7-8|.|TRBD1|TRBJ1-2
CASSLVGTGLGYTF
TGTGCCAGCAGCTTAGTTGGGACAGGGTTAGGCTACACCTTC
>TRBV27|.|.|TRBJ1-6
CASSWESSYNSPLHF
TGTGCCAGCAGTTGGGAGAGCTCCTATAATTCACCCCTCCACTTT
>TRBV4-1|.|.|TRBJ2-1
CASSRNGGDEQFF
TGCGCCAGCAGCCGTAACGGTGGAGATGAGCAGTTCTTC
>TRBV7-7|.|.|TRBJ2-5
CASSSGETQYF
TGTGCTAGCAGCTCGGGAGAGACCCAGTACTTC
>TRBV27|few|.|TRBJ1-4
CASSQDRSNEKLFF
TGTGCCAGCAGTCAGGACAGATCTAATGAAAAACTGTTTTTT
>TRBV11-2|.|.|TRBJ2-1
CASSLLRHTNEQFF
TGTGCCAGCAGCTTACTCCGCCACACAAATGAGCAGTTCTTC
>TRBV7-2|.|.|TRBJ2-7
CASSLDGFASYEQYF
TGTGCCAGCAGCCTAGACGGTTTTGCTTCCTACGAGCAGTACTTC
>TRBV6-6|.|TRBD2|TRBJ2-5
CASSKTASGRETQYF
TGTGCCAGCAGTAAAACTGCTAGCGGGAGAGAGACCCAGTACTTC
>TRBV7-2|.|.|TRBJ2-3
CASSLTDTTDTQYF
TGTGCCAGCAGCCTCACGGACACCACAGATACGCAGTATTTT
>TRBV11-2|once|TRBD1|TRBJ2-5
CASSLTGEETQYF
TGTGCCAGCAGCTTAACAGGGGAAGAGACCCAGTACTTC
>TRBV27|.|.|TRBJ2-1
CASSQPGSYNEQFF
TGTGCCAGCAGTCAACCCGGCTCCTACAATGAGCAGTTCTTC